Following are 2 T cell receptor beta chains from one sample sequenced in a study of blood T cell repertoires in COVID-19. Here immunoSEQ multiplex PCR was the method, and the copy in TCRdb shows in-frame clones only, minus some. The sample consists of roughly 70,000 clones, around nine tenths of them appearing once. Sequenced material: peripheral blood. Source of these receptors: a man between 50 and 59 years old with acute or convalescent COVID-19.

V is TRBV19 and J is TRBJ1-2; D possibly corresponds to TRBD1 (6 bases). The CDR3 spans 15 residues. CDR1 is LNHDA and CDR2 is SQIVND in the germline V gene (reference sequence). V lost 3 bases and J lost 4, with 15 bases in between. CDR3 loop: CASSMIGQMGYGYTF. CDR3 bases: TGTGCCAGTAGTATGATAGGACAGATGGGCTATGGCTACACCTTC.

The V and J genes are TRBV28 and TRBJ1-1; TRBD1 is a possible D gene (6 bases). The CDR3 consists of 21 residues. Trimming removed 2 bases from V and 0 bases from J, with 28 bases in between. Looked up from germline, CDR1 is MDHEN and CDR2 is SYDVKM. Here the CDR3 DNA reads TGTGCCAGCAGTTTAGAGAGGCAGGGGTCTTCTCTCTTCCCTATGAACACTGAAGCTTTCTTT. It codes for CASSLERQGSSLFPMNTEAFF.